The T cell receptor beta chain described here comes from a study of shared clonotypes between healthy human individuals. CD4+ cells yielded CD45RA+ naive and CD45RA-negative memory subsets. Findings of the study overall: Larger estimated richness was generally recorded for naive subsets relative to memory subsets. In contrast to clonotypes shared by all four donors, non-shared clonotypes had lower generation probabilities.

This CDR3 comprises 13 residues. Germline V gene sequence: CDR1 MNHEY, CDR2 SVGAGI. Trimming left V 3 bases short and J 8 bases short, with 11 bases between. To note about this clone: Its antigen is unknown.

Assay: immunoSEQ multiplex PCR; the TCRdb copy retains only in-frame clones and omits some. Among approximately 2.3 million clones listed, just over 90% were seen once. The rearrangement uses TRBV6-5 and TRBJ2-1, with D tentatively TRBD2 (6 bases). Sequencing was carried out using naive CD4+ T cells from PBMCs. The subset: CD45RA+ positively selected. The receptor was derived from a man aged 18 to 30 in good health. Some clones in this sample may be carry-over from other donors' samples. CDR3 loop: CASSYHREYEQFF. CDR3 bases: TGTGCCAGCAGTTATCACCGGGAGTATGAGCAGTTCTTC.